Below, one TCR beta chain is given with its context. The antigen this receptor binds is unknown. It has no much larger one-base neighbor in the sample; base qualities were not kept. The sample originates from a study of metastatic and nonmetastatic thyroid tumors (TCRdb year 2020). General notes on the study: Repertoires from peripheral blood and from tumor or nodule tissue samples of malignant and benign thyroid patients were compared.

Library preparation used PCR. The sequencer listed for this sample is Illumina HiSeq 4000. High-throughput sequencing was used to profile the TCR beta-chain CDR3 region of each patient. Per the original workflow: The researchers built a classifier to tell apart papillary thyroid cancer patients with distant metastasis, based on CDR3 differences among clinicopathological groups. To measure repertoire diversity the researchers used the Shannon index, while the Morisita-Horn index served to gauge how similar the tumor and blood repertoires were. In-frame beta chains were kept once TCRdb had trimmed the public reads at Q25 with fastp and called clones with MiXCR. TCRdb's processing, not the authors' own work, is the source of the V and J calls. This sample holds about 70,000 clones; around 18% were observed only once. The ten largest clones take up roughly 13% of the sample. What the research found in general, with its limitations: In both blood and tumor samples, malignant tumors were reported to have significantly higher TCR beta diversity than benign nodules.

Before undergoing thyroid surgery, none of the patients had been given any kind of treatment. Using T-cell receptor beta sequencing, the researchers looked back retrospectively at clinical samples from patients, gathered between about 2012 and 2019. Including cysteine and phenylalanine, the CDR3 has 14 amino acids. Only the CDR3 DNA stays, 42 bases, in frame from base 1. V is pared back by 6 bases and J by 1 base, with 13 bases lying between the germline termini. For CDR1 and CDR2, the germline V gene (reference sequence) lists DFQATT and SNEGSKA. Recombination linked TRBV20-1 to TRBJ1-5; TRBD1 could be the D gene, as 5 bases match. Sequenced material: blood. The sequence was collected from a female donor with papillary thyroid cancer or a benign thyroid nodule (not recorded which). Some clones in this sample may be carry-over from other donors' samples. CDR3 protein: CSASLGQSNQPQHF. The DNA reads TGCAGTGCGAGCCTCGGACAAAGCAATCAGCCCCAGCATTTT.